This TCR beta chain was captured in a study of shared T cell receptors in the human thymus. TCRdb keeps only in-frame clones here, not all; method: immunoSEQ multiplex PCR. In the table there are 640,000 or so clones, more than 75% of which are singletons. The CDR3 runs 15 residues. With 3 bases removed from V and 0 bases from J, the gap between germline ends came to 12 bases. CDR1 is SNHLY and CDR2 is FYNNEI in the germline V gene. In addition, the sample was reused for a study of human thymus T cells. That investigation notes: The thymus was resected at corrective cardiac surgery. In unrelated individuals, thymic repertoires overlapped highly, according to related research.

This TCR was recovered from a boy under two years old with a congenital heart defect. This chain connects TRBV2 to TRBJ2-7; D is unresolved. Sequenced: thymocytes. CDR3 sequence: CASSDISRSSYEQYF. CDR3 in DNA: TGTGCCAGCAGTGATATTAGCCGGAGCTCCTACGAGCAGTACTTC.